The entry below gives a single T cell receptor (beta chain) sequence along with its context. Its cognate antigen is unknown. Measured with immunoSEQ multiplex PCR; TCRdb has only the in-frame clones, and not every one. The sample yields approximately 99,000 clones, around 90% seen once. This sample was taken from a study of Tregs in tolerant kidney transplant recipients. Across the study: Related graft donors supplied nonmyeloablative bone marrow transplants, and mixed chimerism was transient. General study findings and limits: Validation in larger populations is needed because few patients were studied.

CDR3 size: 16 residues. V was clipped by 4 bases and J by 0 bases; unmatched bases: 6. The germline V gene encodes CDR1 LNHDA and CDR2 SQIVND (reference sequence). This TCR was sampled from a human donor who received a combined kidney and bone marrow transplant. V is TRBV19 and J is TRBJ1-5; 7 bases agree with TRBD1. The specimen comprised CD4+ T cells from blood, sampled before the transplant. In DNA, the CDR3 is TGTGCCAGTAGTAACCAGGGGGTCTATAGCAATCAGCCCCAGCATTTT. Encoded protein: CASSNQGVYSNQPQHF.